The 22 T cell receptor beta chains in this list originate from one sample, sequenced in a study of T cells after yellow fever vaccination. TCRdb called the 5' RACE reads again in MiXCR, with one record for every CDR3 protein. The table includes more than 110,000 distinct CDR3 sequences, just over 6.5% detected once. The sequencing here drew on CD4+ T cells sorted from PBMCs, taken 10 days after the yellow fever booster vaccination. The receptors were sampled from a young man who received the YFV17D yellow fever vaccine.

This clonotype has just a few counts. This sequence joins TRBV25-1 and TRBJ1-6; D not certain. Trimming shortened V by 7 bases and J by 13 bases, and 14 bases separated the two germline ends. The CDR3 is 12 residues long. CDR1 is MGHDK, CDR2 SYGVNS, per germline. In DNA, the CDR3 is TGTGCCAGCACCGCATCGCTGGGGCCCCTCCACTTT. Protein product: CASTASLGPLHF.

This clonotype was seen at least ten times. The V gene is TRBV27, the J gene TRBJ2-3; D is uncertain. The CDR3 sequence is 15 residues long. Trimming removed 8 bases from V and 5 bases from J, with 20 bases in between. From germline, CDR1 is MNHEY and CDR2 SMNVEV (reference sequence). CDR3 in amino acids: CASGRAWGGEDTQYF. The CDR3, as DNA: TGTGCCAGCGGCCGCGCCTGGGGTGGGGAAGATACGCAGTATTTT.

There are a few counts of this clonotype. The CDR3, as DNA: TGTGCCAGCTCACCAAGATCACCGACCTACGAGCAGTACTTC. Protein sequence: CASSPRSPTYEQYF. This chain connects TRBV18 to TRBJ2-7; no clear D gene. The CDR3 has 14 amino acids. The ends were cut back, 2 bases at V and 2 bases at J, with 10 bases in the middle. Per the germline V gene, CDR1 is KGHSH and CDR2 is LQKENI.

About this clonotype itself: One base away lies a much larger clone, so this may be a sequencing read error. The chain recombines TRBV30 with TRBJ2-5; D is possibly TRBD2 (6 bases). CDR1 is GTSNPN and CDR2 is SVGIG in the germline V gene (reference sequence). This CDR3 spans 12 amino acids. Trimming removed 3 bases from V and 7 bases from J, with 12 bases in between. CDR3 residues: CAWRGGAGTQYF. The CDR3 coding sequence is TGTGCCTGGAGGGGGGGAGCGGGGACCCAGTACTTC. Using reference TRBV30 and TRBJ2-5 for the parts outside the CDR3, the full variable domain is SQTIHQWPATLVQPVGSPLSLECTVEGTSNPNLYWYRQAAGRGLQLLFYSVGIGQISSEVPQNLSASRPQDRQFILSSKKLLLSDSGFYLCAWRGGAGTQYFGPGTRLLVL.

This clonotype was observed many times. The V gene is TRBV7-2, the J gene TRBJ2-7; 11 bases are shared with TRBD2. V dropped 1 base and J dropped 7; count of bases not matched to a gene: 3. In germline, CDR1 is SGHTA, CDR2 FQGNSA. CDR3 length: 14 residues. The CDR3, as DNA: TGTGCCAGCAGCTTAGTGGCTAGCGGGAGGGAGCAGTACTTC. It translates to CASSLVASGREQYF.

At least ten counts were recorded for this clonotype. The V and J genes are TRBV12-3 or TRBV12-4 and TRBJ2-3; D possibly corresponds to TRBD1 (6 bases). This CDR3 is built from 14 residues. Trimming shortened V by 11 bases and J by 2 bases, and 17 bases separated the two germline ends. The CDR3 sequence: CACAAGVTTDTQYF. CDR3 bases: TGTGCCTGCGCGGCAGGGGTAACCACAGATACGCAGTATTTT.

This clonotype was counted at least ten times. V gene TRBV6-2 or TRBV6-3 combines with J gene TRBJ2-5; possibly TRBD2 for D (6 bases). CDR3 length: 18 amino acids. Trimming left V 6 bases short and J 3 bases short, with 26 bases between. Germline V gene data show CDR1 as MNHEY and CDR2 as SVGEGT. The CDR3 DNA reads as TGTGCCAGCAGACACGAGAGCAGAGGCCGGACTACTAAAGAGACCCAGTACTTC. It is translated as CASRHESRGRTTKETQYF.

The chain joins TRBV13 to TRBJ2-1; 10 bases are a match to TRBD2. Trimming at V came to 6 bases and at J to 8 bases, leaving 1 base not matched to a gene. CDR3 length equals 12 residues. CDR1 PRHDT and CDR2 FYEKMQ come from the germline V gene (reference sequence). CDR3 sequence (DNA): TGTGCCAGCAGGAGCGGGGGGGATGAGCAGTTCTTC. Translating it yields CASRSGGDEQFF.

This clonotype was detected many times. V usage is TRBV20-1 and J usage is TRBJ1-2; tentatively, D is TRBD1 (5 bases). Germline V CDR1 and CDR2: DFQATT, SNEGSKA (reference sequence). The V end was cut by 3 bases, the J end by 4 bases, with 6 bases between. The CDR3 sequence is 11 residues long. The DNA of the CDR3 is TGCAGTGCTAGTGGGGGCTATGGCTACACCTTC. This encodes CSASGGYGYTF.

This clonotype was found many times. This chain links TRBV5-1 with TRBJ2-3, with D uncertain. V was shortened by 4 bases and J by 6 bases, with 18 bases between the two germline ends. The CDR3 extends over 15 amino acids. Germline V lookup: CDR1 SGHRS, CDR2 YFSETQ. The CDR3: CASSVQGWGTDTQYF. The CDR3 coding sequence is TGCGCCAGCAGCGTTCAAGGGTGGGGAACCGATACGCAGTATTTT.

In this sample, this clonotype turned up many times. The rearrangement links TRBV12-3 or TRBV12-4 to TRBJ1-4; D unclear. The V and J ends lost 1 base and 12 bases respectively, with 18 bases between them. The CDR3 spans 15 residues. The CDR3 here is CASSLVEEQGQQLFF. The DNA for the CDR3 is TGTGCCAGCAGTTTAGTCGAGGAACAAGGTCAGCAACTGTTTTTT.

This clonotype was observed at least ten times. The rearrangement links TRBV12-3 or TRBV12-4 to TRBJ2-6; tentatively, D is TRBD1 (5 bases). With 6 bases removed from V and 0 bases from J, the gap between germline ends came to 9 bases. This CDR3 contains 15 residues. The CDR3 region is CASRQGASGANVLTF. CDR3 bases: TGTGCCAGCAGGCAGGGCGCCTCTGGGGCCAACGTCCTGACTTTC.

This clonotype came up once. The chain carries TRBV11-2 and TRBJ2-1, with D possibly being TRBD1 or TRBD2 (5 bases each). The CDR3 length is 15 residues. V was cut by 6 bases and J by 5 bases, with 17 bases left in between. Germline CDR1 SGHAT, CDR2 FQNNGV. In DNA, the CDR3 is TGTGCCAGCAGTCAGCCGGGACGAGACAACAATGAGCAGTTCTTC. Its protein product is CASSQPGRDNNEQFF.

This clonotype was detected a few times. This chain links TRBV27 with TRBJ2-7; D uncertain. The CDR3 sequence is 12 residues long. Germline V lookup: CDR1 MNHEY, CDR2 SMNVEV (reference sequence). With 5 bases removed from V and 4 bases from J, the gap between germline ends came to 9 bases. This CDR3 is CASSPYGYEQYF. The CDR3 DNA sequence: TGTGCCAGCAGTCCCTATGGTTACGAGCAGTACTTC.

This clonotype was found many times. The rearrangement joins TRBV4-3 to TRBJ2-3; a weak D match, TRBD2 (6 bases). Per germline, CDR1 LGHNA and CDR2 YSLEER. The CDR3 is made up of 16 amino acids. With 3 bases removed from V and 3 bases from J, the gap between germline ends came to 16 bases. Here the CDR3 reads CASSQSAAGLTDTQYF. CDR3 nucleotide sequence: TGCGCCAGCAGCCAGTCGGCAGCGGGCCTAACAGATACGCAGTATTTT.

The V call is TRBV5-5, the J call TRBJ1-4; tentative D call: TRBD1 (5 bases). The CDR3 sequence is 15 residues long. Germline V gene sequence: CDR1 SGHKS, CDR2 YYEKEE (reference sequence). Trimming removed 0 bases from V and 3 bases from J, with 9 bases in between. The CDR3 region is CASSLVGGANEKLFF. The CDR3 nucleotides read TGTGCCAGCAGCTTGGTGGGGGGTGCTAATGAAAAACTGTTTTTT.

This clonotype has ten or more counts. The rearrangement uses TRBV20-1 and TRBJ2-2, with D tentatively TRBD1 or TRBD2 (6 bases each). The germline V gene encodes CDR1 DFQATT and CDR2 SNEGSKA (reference sequence). Deletions cut 0 bases from V and 3 bases from J, with 14 bases between. This CDR3 has 16 residues. This chain's CDR3 is CSARDPRGVYTGELFF. The CDR3, as DNA: TGCAGTGCTAGAGACCCGAGGGGGGTGTACACCGGGGAGCTGTTTTTT.

This clonotype was seen ten or more times. The rearrangement uses TRBV19 and TRBJ2-1, with a tentative D call TRBD2 (6 bases). From germline, CDR1 is LNHDA and CDR2 SQIVND (reference sequence). Trimming removed 7 bases at V and 0 bases at J, with 13 bases between. The CDR3 is made up of 15 amino acids. CDR3 DNA sequence: TGTGCCAGTACTCCACTAGCAGGCTCCTACAATGAGCAGTTCTTC. Its protein is CASTPLAGSYNEQFF.

This clonotype has only a few counts. This sequence joins TRBV29-1 and TRBJ1-2, with TRBD1 matching over 8 bases. V lost 6 bases, J lost 7 bases, and 10 bases stayed unmatched. Per the germline V gene, CDR1 is SQVTM and CDR2 is ANQGSEA. This CDR3 comprises 13 residues. CDR3 protein: CSVTDRVFGGYTF. As DNA, the CDR3 is TGCAGCGTCACGGACAGGGTTTTTGGTGGCTACACCTTC. The complete variable domain, with remaining parts taken from reference TRBV29-1 and TRBJ1-2, reads SAVISQKPSRDICQRGTSLTIQCQVDSQVTMMFWYRQQPGQSLTLIATANQGSEATYESGFVIDKFPISRPNLTFSTLTVSNMSPEDSSIYLCSVTDRVFGGYTFGSGTRLTVV.

CDR3: CASSMDAGAEKLFF. The DNA of the CDR3 is TGTGCCAGTAGTATGGACGCCGGGGCTGAAAAACTGTTTTTT. This chain uses TRBV19 with TRBJ1-4, with D possibly being TRBD1 (5 bases). Deletions cut 3 bases from V and 7 bases from J, with 12 bases between. The CDR3 has 14 residues. Germline assignment: CDR1 LNHDA and CDR2 SQIVND (reference sequence).

At least ten counts were recorded for this clonotype. The genes are TRBV12-3 or TRBV12-4 and TRBJ1-2; D possibly corresponds to TRBD1 (6 bases). The CDR3 spans 12 residues. The V end lost 6 bases, the J end lost 5 bases, and 10 bases lay between the germline ends. As DNA, the CDR3 is TGTGCCAGCAGACAGGGAGGGTATGGCTACACCTTC. Protein product: CASRQGGYGYTF.

V usage is TRBV2 and J usage is TRBJ2-5, with a tentative D call TRBD1 (6 bases). Trimming cost V 6 bases and J 4 bases, with 9 bases left between them. CDR3 length: 12 amino acids. Germline V gives CDR1 SNHLY, CDR2 FYNNEI. CDR3 protein: CASRGDIETQYF. The CDR3 bases are TGTGCCAGCAGAGGGGACATAGAGACCCAGTACTTC.